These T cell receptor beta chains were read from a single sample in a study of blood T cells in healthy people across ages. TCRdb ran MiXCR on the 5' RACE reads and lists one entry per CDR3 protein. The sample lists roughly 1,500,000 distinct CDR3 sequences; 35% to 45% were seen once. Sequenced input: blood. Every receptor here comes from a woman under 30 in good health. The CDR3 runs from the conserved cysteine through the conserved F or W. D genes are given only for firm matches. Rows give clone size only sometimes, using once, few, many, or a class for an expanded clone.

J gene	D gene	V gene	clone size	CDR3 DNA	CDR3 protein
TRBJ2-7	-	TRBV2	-	TGTGCCAGCAGTGAACTCTCCTACGAGCAGTACTTC	CASSELSYEQYF
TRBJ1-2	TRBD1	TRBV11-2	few	TGTGCCAGCAGCTTAGCCCGACAGGGGGCCGATGGCTACACCTTC	CASSLARQGADGYTF
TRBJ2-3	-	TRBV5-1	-	TGCGCCAGCACCCAGGGTTCTAGCACAGGTACGCAGTATTTT	CASTQGSSTGTQYF
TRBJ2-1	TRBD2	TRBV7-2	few	TGTGCCAGCACCGTAGAGGGGGGGACTAGCGGGCTACGGCCCAGTGAGCAGTTCTTC	CASTVEGGTSGLRPSEQFF
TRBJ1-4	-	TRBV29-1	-	TGCAGCGTTACTTCACCGAGGGGGGGAGAAAAACTGTTTTTT	CSVTSPRGGEKLFF
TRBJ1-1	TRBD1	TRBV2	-	TGTGCCAGCCGAGGGCGACCTGGACAGGGCACTGAAGCTTTCTTT	CASRGRPGQGTEAFF
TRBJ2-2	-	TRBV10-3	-	TGTGCCATCATGGACCCCGCAGGCGGGGAGCTGTTTTTT	CAIMDPAGGELFF
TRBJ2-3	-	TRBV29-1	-	TGCAGCGTTGATCGGGTGACTGTGGCAGATACGCAGTATTTT	CSVDRVTVADTQYF
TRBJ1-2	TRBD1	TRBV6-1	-	TGTGCCACGGGCGGTTCGGGGACAGGGACTACACAAGACTATGGCTACACCTTC	CATGGSGTGTTQDYGYTF
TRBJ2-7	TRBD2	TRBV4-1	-	TGCGCCAGCAGCCAAGATCCTAGCGGGAGTCGTTCCGACGAGCAGTACTTC	CASSQDPSGSRSDEQYF
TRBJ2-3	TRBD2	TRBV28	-	TGTGCCGCAGGGACTAGCGGGGGGGCTAGGACAGATACGCAGTATTTT	CAAGTSGGARTDTQYF
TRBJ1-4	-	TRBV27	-	TGTGCCAGCAGTCCACTATCAACTAATGAAAAACTGTTTTTT	CASSPLSTNEKLFF
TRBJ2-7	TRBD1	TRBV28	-	TGTGCCAACAGTTTATCTGGCAGGGGGCTGATTTACGAGCAGTACTTC	CANSLSGRGLIYEQYF
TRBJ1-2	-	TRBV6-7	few	TGTGCCAGCAGTGCCTCAGGGGACTACACCTTC	CASSASGDYTF
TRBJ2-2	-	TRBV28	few	TGTGCCAGCGGGGTGACCGGGGAGCTGTTTTTT	CASGVTGELFF
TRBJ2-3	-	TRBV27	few	TGTGCCAGCAGCCTGTGGTGGACAGATACGCAGTATTTT	CASSLWWTDTQYF
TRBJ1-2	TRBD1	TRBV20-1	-	TGCAGTGCTGAACAGGGGGCGTGGGGCTACACCTTC	CSAEQGAWGYTF
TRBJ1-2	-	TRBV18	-	TGTGCCAGCTCACAGTTACTACCGGGCCACAACCAGAACTATGGCTACACCTTC	CASSQLLPGHNQNYGYTF
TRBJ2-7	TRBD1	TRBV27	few	TGTGCCAGCAGTTCTAGGGACAGGGCGAGCTCCTACGAGCAGTACTTC	CASSSRDRASSYEQYF
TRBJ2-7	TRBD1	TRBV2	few	TGTGCCAGCAGTTCCGGGACAGAGACCTACGAGCAGTACTTC	CASSSGTETYEQYF
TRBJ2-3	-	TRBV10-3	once	TGTGCCATCAGTGAGTCGACTCACTCTACCAATACGCAGTATTTT	CAISESTHSTNTQYF
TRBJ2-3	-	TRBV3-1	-	TGTGCCAGCACCTCAGACCGGGTCACAGATACGCAGTATTTT	CASTSDRVTDTQYF
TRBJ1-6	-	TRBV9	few	TGTGCCAGCAGCGTAGAGGGGGATAATTCACCCCTCCACTTT	CASSVEGDNSPLHF
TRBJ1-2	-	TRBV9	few	TGTGCCAGCAGCGTAGGCGCGGGACACCTTACTAACTATGGCTACACCTTC	CASSVGAGHLTNYGYTF
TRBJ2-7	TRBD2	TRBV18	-	TGTGCCAGCTCACCAGGTACTAGCGGGAGGGTCACCTACGAGCAGTACTTC	CASSPGTSGRVTYEQYF
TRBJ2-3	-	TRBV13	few	TGTGCCAGCAGCTTAACCCGGACGGCAGATACGCAGTATTTT	CASSLTRTADTQYF
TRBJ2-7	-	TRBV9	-	TGTGCCAGCAGCGCACAGGTTAACTCCTACGAGCAGTACTTC	CASSAQVNSYEQYF
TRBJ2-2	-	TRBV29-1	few	TGCAGCGTTGCTTTGGTTATCGCGAACACCGGGGAGCTGTTTTTT	CSVALVIANTGELFF
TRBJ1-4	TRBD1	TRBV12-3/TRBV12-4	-	TGTGCCAGCAGTTGGGACAGGGGGAGTGAAAAACTGTTTTTT	CASSWDRGSEKLFF
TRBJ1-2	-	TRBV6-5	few	TGTGCCAGCAGTTACTCGGGGTCGACGGGCTATGGCTACACCTTC	CASSYSGSTGYGYTF
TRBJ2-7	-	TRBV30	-	TGTGCCAGTAACCGCCCTGGCGTGTACGAGCAGTACTTC	CASNRPGVYEQYF
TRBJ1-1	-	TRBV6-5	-	TGTGCCAGCAGCGTCCGGGGGGACACTGAAGCTTTCTTT	CASSVRGDTEAFF
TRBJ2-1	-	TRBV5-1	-	TGCGCCAGCAGCTTGGCCCACTATGAGCAGTTCTTC	CASSLAHYEQFF
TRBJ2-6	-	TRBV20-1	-	TGCAGTGCCGGATTGGGTTCAAGGGAGGGGGCCAACGTCCTGACTTTC	CSAGLGSREGANVLTF
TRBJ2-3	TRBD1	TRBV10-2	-	TGCGCCACCGAAGGAGATAGGGGGCCGGGCACAGATACGCAGTATTTT	CATEGDRGPGTDTQYF
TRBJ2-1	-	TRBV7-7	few	TGTGCCAGCAGCTTAGCGTGGGCCTCTGAGCAGTTCTTC	CASSLAWASEQFF
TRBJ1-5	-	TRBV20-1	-	TGCAGTGCTCCTCAAGGGGACCCCGGATGGAGCAATCAGCCCCAGCATTTT	CSAPQGDPGWSNQPQHF
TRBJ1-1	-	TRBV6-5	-	TGTGCCAGCAGTTACTCCCGACAGACAGAAGCTTTCTTT	CASSYSRQTEAFF
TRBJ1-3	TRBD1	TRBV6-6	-	TGTGCCAGCAGCCCACAGGGGACCTCTGGAAACACCATATATTTT	CASSPQGTSGNTIYF
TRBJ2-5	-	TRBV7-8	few	TGTGCCAGCAGCCCGTGGGGCGGAGCGCAAGAGACCCAGTACTTC	CASSPWGGAQETQYF
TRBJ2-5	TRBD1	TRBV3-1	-	TGTGCCAGCAGCCACTTGACAGGGTTGGGCCAAGAGACCCAGTACTTC	CASSHLTGLGQETQYF
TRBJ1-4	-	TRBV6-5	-	TGTGCCAGCAGTCCGACATCGGGTAATGAAAAACTGTTTTTT	CASSPTSGNEKLFF
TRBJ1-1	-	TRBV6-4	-	TGTGCCAGCAGTGACTCTAATCCCCAGATGAACACTGAAGCTTTCTTT	CASSDSNPQMNTEAFF
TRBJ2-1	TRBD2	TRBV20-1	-	TGCAGTGCTAGAAAAGCGGGGGTCGACAATGAGCAGTTCTTC	CSARKAGVDNEQFF